This TCR beta chain stems from a study of OX40 agonist ivuxolimab in advanced cancers. Germline V CDR1 and CDR2: MNHNS, SASEGT. This CDR3 is 14 amino acids long. V dropped 3 bases and J dropped 9 bases, with 12 bases sitting between them. Assay: immunoSEQ multiplex PCR; the TCRdb copy retains only in-frame clones and omits some. The data hold tens of thousands of clones, with about 82% observed a single time. The chain is built from TRBV6-1 and TRBJ1-6; D uncertain. The clonotype comes from an adult with an advanced solid tumor such as melanoma, head and neck, liver or kidney cancer. The sample in question was CD4+ or CD8+ T cells sorted from blood, obtained in a trial of the OX40 agonist ivuxolimab. The CDR3 is CASSEVFRASPLHF. CDR3 DNA sequence: TGTGCCAGCAGTGAGGTGTTTCGCGCTTCACCCCTCCACTTT.